The subject of this entry is one T cell receptor (beta chain). Isolating PBMCs gave at least 6 million of these cells per sample. The data were obtained in a study of blood T cells in healthy people across ages. Primers used in a second PCR of about 7 to 11 cycles were a sample-barcoded 5' primer and a J-beta primer mix. TCRdb re-called the 5' RACE reads through MiXCR, storing one row per CDR3 protein. The sample includes over 950,000 distinct CDR3 sequences, 35% to 40% seen only once; the top ten take around 14%. This TCR came from a man aged 18 to 29 in good health. Sequenced sample: blood.

CDR3 in amino acids: CASSIQGQGAGELFF. The CDR3 DNA follows: TGCGCCAGCAGCATCCAAGGACAGGGCGCCGGGGAGCTGTTTTTT. The rearrangement links TRBV5-1 to TRBJ2-2; 8 bases align to TRBD1. This CDR3 comprises 15 residues. The V gene end was trimmed by 4 bases and the J gene end by 6 bases; junction bases not matched to a gene: 8. The germline CDR1 and CDR2 sequences are SGHRS and YFSETQ.